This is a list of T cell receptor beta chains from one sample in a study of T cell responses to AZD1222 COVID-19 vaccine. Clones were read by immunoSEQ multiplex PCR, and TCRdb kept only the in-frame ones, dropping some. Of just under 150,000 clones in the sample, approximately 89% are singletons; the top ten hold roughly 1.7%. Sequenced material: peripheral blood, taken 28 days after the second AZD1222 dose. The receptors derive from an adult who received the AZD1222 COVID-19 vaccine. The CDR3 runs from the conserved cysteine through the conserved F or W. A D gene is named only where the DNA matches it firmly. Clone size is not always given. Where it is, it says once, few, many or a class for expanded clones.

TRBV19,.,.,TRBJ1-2,CASSMGPDRMNYGYTF,TGTGCCAGTAGTATGGGACCCGACAGGATGAACTATGGCTACACCTTC
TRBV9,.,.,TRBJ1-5,CASSVGYNQPQHF,TGTGCCAGCAGCGTAGGGTACAATCAGCCCCAGCATTTT
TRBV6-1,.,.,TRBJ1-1,CASSFRAQNTEAFF,TGTGCCAGCAGTTTCCGGGCCCAGAACACTGAAGCTTTCTTT
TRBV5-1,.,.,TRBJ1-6,CASSLGGYNSPLHF,TGCGCCAGCAGCTTGGGAGGGTATAATTCACCCCTCCACTTT
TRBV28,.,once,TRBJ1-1,CASLTPLNTEAFF,TGTGCCAGCCTTACGCCTCTGAACACTGAAGCTTTCTTT
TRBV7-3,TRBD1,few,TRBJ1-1,CASSYSGQINTEAFF,TGTGCCAGCAGCTATTCGGGACAGATCAACACTGAAGCTTTCTTT
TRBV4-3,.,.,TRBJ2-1,CASSPSPADEQFF,TGCGCCAGCAGCCCCAGTCCAGCGGATGAGCAGTTCTTC
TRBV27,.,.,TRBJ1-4,CASSLLRSGNEKLFF,TGTGCCAGCAGTTTATTGAGGTCAGGGAATGAAAAACTGTTTTTT
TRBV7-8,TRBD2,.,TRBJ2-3,CASSTTSGRLGDTQYF,TGTGCCAGCAGCACGACTAGCGGGAGACTAGGGGATACGCAGTATTTT
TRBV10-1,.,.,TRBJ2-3,CASSESGVDTQYF,TGCGCCAGCAGTGAGTCGGGGGTAGATACGCAGTATTTT
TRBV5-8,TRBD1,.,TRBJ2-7,CASSPYRGSYEQYF,TGTGCCAGCAGCCCCTACAGGGGTTCCTACGAGCAGTACTTC
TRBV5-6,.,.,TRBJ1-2,CASSSVDLNYGYTF,TGTGCCAGCAGCTCAGTAGATTTGAACTATGGCTACACCTTC
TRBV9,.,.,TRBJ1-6,CASSSIGGENSPLHF,TGTGCCAGCAGCTCGATTGGAGGGGAGAATTCACCCCTCCACTTT
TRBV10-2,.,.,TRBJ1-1,CASGGDTYDTEAFF,TGCGCCAGCGGAGGGGACACCTACGACACTGAAGCTTTCTTT
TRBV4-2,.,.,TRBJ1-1,CASSQDPGRVDTEAFF,TGTGCCAGCAGCCAAGACCCGGGCAGGGTAGACACTGAAGCTTTCTTT
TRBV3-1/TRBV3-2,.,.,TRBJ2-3,CASSPPGLTDTQYF,TGTGCCAGCAGCCCGCCCGGACTGACAGATACGCAGTATTTT
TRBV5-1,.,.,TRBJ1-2,CASSLEAQANYGYTF,TGCGCCAGCAGCTTGGAGGCCCAAGCTAACTATGGCTACACCTTC
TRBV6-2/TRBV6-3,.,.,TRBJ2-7,CASSYYYEQYF,TGTGCCAGCAGTTACTACTACGAGCAGTACTTC
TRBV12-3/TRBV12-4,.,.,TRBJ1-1,CASSQNPEAFF,TGTGCCAGCAGTCAAAATCCTGAAGCTTTCTTT
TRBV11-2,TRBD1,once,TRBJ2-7,CASSPSPGTGNEQYF,TGTGCCAGCAGCCCCAGTCCCGGGACAGGGAACGAGCAGTACTTC
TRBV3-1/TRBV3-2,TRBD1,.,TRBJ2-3,CASSQGSVGTGRADTQYF,TGTGCCAGCAGCCAAGGGTCAGTGGGGACAGGGCGGGCAGATACGCAGTATTTT
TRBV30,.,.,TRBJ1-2,CAWSVSGNYGYTF,TGTGCCTGGAGTGTTTCGGGGAACTATGGCTACACCTTC
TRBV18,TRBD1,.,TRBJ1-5,CASSRNENRDSNQPQHF,TGTGCCAGCTCACGGAACGAAAACCGGGACAGTAATCAGCCCCAGCATTTT
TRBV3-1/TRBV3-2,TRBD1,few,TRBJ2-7,CASSLTGGSYEQYF,TGTGCCAGCAGCTTAACAGGGGGCTCCTACGAGCAGTACTTC